Shown below are 25 T cell receptor beta chains from a single sample sequenced in a study of identical twins. TCRdb used MiXCR to reprocess the 5' RACE reads, holding one entry per CDR3 protein. In the table there are approximately 260,000 distinct CDR3 sequences, approximately 8.3% of which are singletons. This sample was shared with a second study, whose subject was yellow fever vaccine responses in identical twins.

Sequencing input: CD8+ T cells sorted from blood. The origin of the receptors is a woman younger than 35 in good health.

The rearrangement joins TRBV6-5 to TRBJ1-1, with 7 bases that match TRBD1. V trimming: 0 bases; J trimming: 1 base; junction bases outside the gene matches: 5. The CDR3 has 16 residues. The germline V gene has CDR1 MNHEY and CDR2 SVGAGI. CDR3 sequence (DNA): TGTGCCAGCAGTTACTCGGTAACAGGGGCGAACACTGAAGCTTTCTTT. Amino acid sequence: CASSYSVTGANTEAFF.

This clonotype has ten or more counts. J is TRBJ2-2 and V is TRBV29-1; the D gene is possibly TRBD2 (5 bases). The germline V gene encodes CDR1 SQVTM and CDR2 ANQGSEA. The germline V and J ends were trimmed by 1 base and 5 bases, with 8 bases remaining between them. The CDR3 covers 13 residues. CDR3 residues: CSVEGRVTGELFF. The CDR3 DNA reads as TGCAGCGTTGAAGGGCGGGTGACCGGGGAGCTGTTTTTT.

This clonotype was detected a few times. The gene calls are TRBV6-1 and TRBJ2-7, with a weak D call TRBD2 (5 bases). V dropped 6 bases and J dropped 0 bases, with 12 bases sitting between them. The CDR3 runs to 14 residues. Looked up from germline, CDR1 is MNHNS and CDR2 is SASEGT. CDR3 protein: CASRPGSSSYEQYF. The DNA of the CDR3 is TGTGCCAGCAGGCCGGGGTCTAGCTCCTACGAGCAGTACTTC.

At least ten counts were recorded for this clonotype. The V gene is TRBV6-2 or TRBV6-3, the J gene TRBJ2-7; D remains ambiguous. With 7 bases removed from V and 3 bases from J, the gap between germline ends came to 16 bases. The CDR3 spans 14 residues. Germline CDR1 reads MNHEY; CDR2 reads SVGEGT. This CDR3 is CASTSLAAVYEQYF. As DNA, the CDR3 is TGTGCCAGCACCTCCCTGGCTGCTGTCTACGAGCAGTACTTC.

This clonotype has just a few counts. V usage is TRBV9 and J usage is TRBJ2-1; TRBD2 aligns across 8 bases. The V segment lost 3 bases and the J segment 3 bases; nucleotides outside the gene matches: 11. The CDR3 loop spans 17 amino acids. The germline gives CDR1 SGDLS, CDR2 YYNGEE. The CDR3 region is CASSGGRRLAYYNEQFF. The CDR3 DNA reads as TGTGCCAGCAGCGGAGGGCGGCGACTAGCGTACTACAATGAGCAGTTCTTC. The full variable domain, in which reference TRBV9 and TRBJ2-1 provide the parts outside the CDR3, is DSGVTQTPKHLITATGQRVTLRCSPRSGDLSVYWYQQSLDQGLQFLIQYYNGEERAKGNILERFSAQQFPDLHSELNLSSLELGDSALYFCASSGGRRLAYYNEQFFGPGTRLTVL.

This clonotype was seen ten or more times. The V gene is TRBV19, the J gene TRBJ2-7; a weak D match, TRBD1 (5 bases). Trimming cost V 7 bases and J 5 bases, with 18 bases left between them. The CDR3 loop spans 14 amino acids. CDR1 and CDR2 from the germline V gene are LNHDA and SQIVND (reference sequence). The chain's CDR3 is CASMSPGNNNEQYF. CDR3 DNA: TGTGCCAGTATGTCCCCAGGGAACAATAACGAGCAGTACTTC. Full variable domain (missing parts from reference TRBV19 and TRBJ2-7): DGGITQSPKYLFRKEGQNVTLSCEQNLNHDAMYWYRQDPGQGLRLIYYSQIVNDFQKGDIAEGYSVSREKKESFPLTVTSAQKNPTAFYLCASMSPGNNNEQYFGPGTRLTVT.

This clonotype was found a few times. The rearrangement links TRBV3-1 to TRBJ2-5; the match to TRBD2 covers 8 bases. V lost 5 bases to trimming and J lost 2 bases; unmatched junction nucleotides: 7. This CDR3 has 15 residues. Germline CDR1 reads LGHDT; CDR2 reads YNNKEL (reference sequence). CDR3 amino acids: CASSYAGTRQETQYF. The CDR3 bases are TGTGCCAGCAGCTACGCCGGGACTAGACAAGAGACCCAGTACTTC.

In this sample, this clonotype turned up a few times. This sequence joins TRBV2 and TRBJ2-3; unclear D gene. The CDR3 extends over 14 amino acids. Germline lookup yields CDR1 SNHLY and CDR2 FYNNEI. The germline V and J ends were trimmed by 2 bases and 1 base, with 7 bases remaining between them. CDR3 sequence reads: CASSEWAGTDTQYF. In DNA, the CDR3 is TGTGCCAGCAGTGAATGGGCGGGCACAGATACGCAGTATTTT.

This chain joins TRBV20-1 and TRBJ2-1; 8 positions agree with TRBD2. J lost 0 bases, V lost 5 bases, and 15 bases had no gene match. In germline, CDR1 is DFQATT, CDR2 SNEGSKA (reference sequence). The CDR3 totals 18 residues. This chain's CDR3 is CSASTEISGASSYNEQFF. The CDR3, as DNA: TGCAGTGCTTCGACCGAAATTAGCGGGGCTAGCTCCTACAATGAGCAGTTCTTC.

The chain carries TRBV28 and TRBJ2-1; 7 bases map to TRBD1. CDR3 length: 14 amino acids. Looked up from germline, CDR1 is MDHEN and CDR2 is SYDVKM. Trimming cost V 8 bases and J 2 bases; bases outside gene matches: 6. The CDR3: CASLTGRTYNEQFF. The CDR3 DNA sequence: TGTGCCAGCTTGACAGGGAGAACCTACAATGAGCAGTTCTTC.

A few counts support this clonotype. A read error may account for a junction end that differs from germline. The V call is TRBV12-3 or TRBV12-4, the J call TRBJ2-3; 8 bases are a match to TRBD2. The CDR3 loop spans 14 amino acids. The CDR3: CASSLAGLTDTQYF. CDR3 bases: TGTGCCAGCAGTCTAGCGGGCCTCACAGATACGCAGTATTTT.

This clonotype occurred many times. The CDR3 here is CASSLVAGDMDEQFF. The CDR3 nucleotides read TGTGCCAGCAGCTTAGTCGCAGGGGATATGGATGAGCAGTTCTTC. The chain is built from TRBV7-9 and TRBJ2-1; TRBD1 is a possible D gene (6 bases). Looked up from germline, CDR1 is SEHNR and CDR2 is FQNEAQ (reference sequence). The CDR3 covers 15 residues. The V end was cut by 1 base, the J end by 8 bases, with 15 bases between.

The genes are TRBV7-9 and TRBJ2-5; D remains ambiguous. The germline V gene has CDR1 SEHNR and CDR2 FQNEAQ (reference sequence). The V end was cut by 1 base, the J end by 2 bases, with 11 bases between. This CDR3 spans 15 amino acids. CDR3 in amino acids: CASSLVVALQETQYF. The CDR3, as DNA: TGTGCCAGCAGCTTAGTGGTCGCGCTTCAAGAGACCCAGTACTTC.

This clonotype was seen more than once but under ten times. The CDR3 bases are TGTGCCAGCAGTGGTGGCTACCTTGGCTACGAGCAGTACTTC. Translation: CASSGGYLGYEQYF. This chain links TRBV25-1 with TRBJ2-7; D is unresolved. This CDR3 contains 14 residues. Looked up from germline, CDR1 is MGHDK and CDR2 is SYGVNS. Between the trimmed V and J ends, which lost 4 bases and 3 bases, there was a span of 13 bases.

The genes are TRBV2 and TRBJ1-1; D gene uncertain. The CDR3 totals 10 residues. V lost 7 bases to trimming and J lost 6 bases, with 6 bases between them. Per the germline V gene, CDR1 is SNHLY and CDR2 is FYNNEI. CDR3 bases: TGTGCCAGCAAAACACCTGAAGCTTTCTTT. Protein: CASKTPEAFF.

In its sample, this clonotype was seen a few times. V is TRBV10-2 and J is TRBJ2-3; D might be TRBD1 or TRBD2, each matching 5 bases. V was trimmed by 4 bases and J by 1 base, leaving 9 bases between them. Germline values: CDR1 WSHSY, CDR2 SAAADI. This CDR3 has 14 amino acids. The CDR3 here is CASSGGGGTDTQYF. CDR3 nucleotide sequence: TGCGCCAGCAGTGGTGGGGGAGGCACAGATACGCAGTATTTT.

This clonotype has ten or more counts. The genes are TRBV29-1 and TRBJ2-5; D is unresolved. Germline assignment: CDR1 SQVTM and CDR2 ANQGSEA. The V and J ends lost 3 bases and 0 bases respectively, with 8 bases between them. The CDR3 contains 13 residues. The CDR3 bases are TGCAGCGTTGATGATATGTACCAAGAGACCCAGTACTTC. It is translated as CSVDDMYQETQYF.

The sample holds a few counts of this clonotype. The CDR3 reads CASSYHQNSPLHF. In nucleotides, the CDR3 is TGTGCCAGCAGTTACCATCAAAATTCACCCCTCCACTTT. The V and J genes are TRBV6-5 and TRBJ1-6, with D uncertain. The CDR3 contains 13 residues. V was shortened by 2 bases and J by 7 bases, with 6 bases between the two germline ends. Germline CDR1 is MNHEY and CDR2 is SVGAGI.

This clonotype was detected ten times or more. The rearrangement joins TRBV20-1 to TRBJ2-1; 8 bases line up with TRBD2. The CDR3 has 17 residues. CDR1 and CDR2 from the germline V gene are DFQATT and SNEGSKA (reference sequence). V dropped 6 bases and J dropped 6; count of bases not matched to a gene: 19. The CDR3 sequence: CSATGVGVGLAVNEQFF. The DNA of the CDR3 is TGCAGTGCCACCGGGGTTGGGGTCGGACTAGCCGTCAATGAGCAGTTCTTC.

This clonotype was observed a handful of times. This chain uses TRBV2 with TRBJ1-6, with a tentative D call TRBD1 (5 bases). The germline V gene encodes CDR1 SNHLY and CDR2 FYNNEI. CDR3 length: 14 residues. The V end was cut by 9 bases, the J end by 7 bases, with 16 bases between. The CDR3 loop reads CARSPGGSNSPLHF. CDR3 in DNA: TGTGCCAGATCACCTGGGGGGTCCAATTCACCCCTCCACTTT.

This clonotype has just one count. V usage is TRBV7-9 and J usage is TRBJ2-3, with 9 bases matching TRBD2. The V gene end was trimmed by 5 bases and the J gene end by 3 bases; junction bases not matched to a gene: 6. Germline V gene sequence: CDR1 SEHNR, CDR2 FQNEAQ (reference sequence). This CDR3 is 15 amino acids long. CDR3 amino acids: CASSHAGGGTDTQYF. The CDR3 DNA is TGTGCCAGCAGCCATGCGGGGGGGGGGACAGATACGCAGTATTTT.

This clonotype was recorded at least ten times. This sequence joins TRBV20-1 and TRBJ2-7; no definite D call. Trimming removed 0 bases from V and 4 bases from J, with 13 bases in between. The germline V gene has CDR1 DFQATT and CDR2 SNEGSKA (reference sequence). The CDR3 runs 14 residues. Written as DNA, the CDR3 is TGCAGTGCTAGAGATCAGGAGCAATCTTACGAGCAGTACTTC. It encodes CSARDQEQSYEQYF.

This clonotype has just a few counts. The genes are TRBV2 and TRBJ1-6; 10 bases fit TRBD1. Germline V gene data show CDR1 as SNHLY and CDR2 as FYNNEI. The CDR3 has 19 amino acids. The V gene end was trimmed by 6 bases and the J gene end by 9 bases; junction bases not matched to a gene: 20. The CDR3 loop is CASSVPGQGSSPALSPLHF. The CDR3 DNA sequence: TGTGCCAGCAGCGTCCCGGGACAGGGGTCTTCCCCTGCCCTTTCACCCCTCCACTTT.

This clonotype was counted at least ten times. This chain links TRBV29-1 with TRBJ2-7; 13 bases are a match to TRBD2. CDR1 is SQVTM, CDR2 ANQGSEA, per germline. V was clipped by 7 bases and J by 4 bases; unmatched bases: 4. The CDR3 contains 13 residues. CDR3 sequence (DNA): TGCAGCGGTCAACTAGCGGGAGGGTACGAGCAGTACTTC. Its protein is CSGQLAGGYEQYF.

Ten or more counts support this clonotype. The chain is built from TRBV3-1 and TRBJ2-6; TRBD2 agrees at 9 bases. Germline V lookup: CDR1 LGHDT, CDR2 YNNKEL (reference sequence). The CDR3 consists of 19 residues. V gave up 0 bases and J gave up 0 bases; unmatched junction bases: 6. The CDR3 bases are TGTGCCAGCAGCCAAGATCTAGCGGGGAGTGCCTCTGGGGCCAACGTCCTGACTTTC. Its protein product is CASSQDLAGSASGANVLTF.